This TCR beta chain was identified in a study of blood T cell repertoires in COVID-19 (TCRdb year 2020). Background for the entire study: The collaborator samples originated in the United States, Italy and Spain and spanned the acute and convalescent phases of COVID-19. The prospective study material was composed of cDNA or gDNA derived from T cells, B-cell-depleted T cells, or PBMCs. Deeply sampled blood TCRbeta repertoires from subjects exposed to, actively infected with, or recovered from COVID-19 were included in the dataset. The repertoires were released in a freely available public database meant as a resource for research on the immune response to SARS-CoV-2. Samples were obtained from the ongoing ImmuneRACE study (first 160 participants) and from approximately 1,200 subjects provided by 6 global collaborators. The sample metadata nearly always contained a de-identified subject ID, COVID-19 status, age in years and sex. HLA class I and class II types, where available, came from metadata supplied by the sample provider rather than from assay-based typing. The research as a whole found: How much clinical and demographic metadata was included differed by source and by participant, and the metadata was provided uncurated.

The immunoSEQ Assay, a bias-controlled multiplex PCR, was used to amplify TCRbeta CDR3 regions from genomic DNA. In the authors' own workflow: Within the assay, amplification of reference gene primers was used to estimate how many nucleated cells each sample contained. Sequence reads were collapsed and filtered to measure the absolute abundance of every unique TCRbeta CDR3 rearrangement. Productive Simpson clonality was computed per sample as the square root of Simpson's diversity index over productive rearrangements. This immuneACCESS table, as held by TCRdb, lists in-frame sequences with V and J called but not all clones. Of the missing ones, under half trace to an unresolved V gene in checked studies; the others have no known cause. The DNA gave D and trimming, while V, J and clone size come from that table. This sample has under 200,000 clones in its table, and roughly 88% of those were observed once. The top ten clones comprise 5% to 7% of the sample.

Concerning this clone itself: Its binding antigen is unknown. No clone much larger than this one lies a single base away; base qualities are absent.

Participants in the prospective study were enrolled through a virtual design, were aged roughly 18 to 100 years, and lived in roughly 25 United States geographic areas. To assign participants to cohorts, the prospective study relied on clinical history that participants themselves reported in a screening survey and a study questionnaire. Mobile phlebotomists in the prospective study collected whole blood, serum and a nasopharyngeal or oropharyngeal swab from every participant. Prospective study participants could optionally give additional blood draws and questionnaires over an approximately 2-month period. Blood samples from the prospective study were shipped frozen or at room temperature prior to DNA extraction. This clonotype originated in a man in his forties or fifties with acute COVID-19. The sample taken for sequencing was PBMCs or T cells enriched from blood (not recorded which).

CDR3 reads: CASSPRTSGRRDTQYF. The DNA is TGTGCCAGCAGCCCGAGGACTAGCGGGAGGCGGGATACGCAGTATTTT. The V gene is TRBV7-2 and the J gene is TRBJ2-3; 14 junctional bases match TRBD2. The CDR3 runs 16 residues from the cysteine to the phenylalanine. The DNA shown is the 48-base CDR3, in frame from base 1. The germline V gene encodes CDR1 SGHTA and CDR2 FQGNSA. For this chain, trimming is 5 bases at the V end and 6 bases at the J end, and the number of junction bases without a gene match is 7.